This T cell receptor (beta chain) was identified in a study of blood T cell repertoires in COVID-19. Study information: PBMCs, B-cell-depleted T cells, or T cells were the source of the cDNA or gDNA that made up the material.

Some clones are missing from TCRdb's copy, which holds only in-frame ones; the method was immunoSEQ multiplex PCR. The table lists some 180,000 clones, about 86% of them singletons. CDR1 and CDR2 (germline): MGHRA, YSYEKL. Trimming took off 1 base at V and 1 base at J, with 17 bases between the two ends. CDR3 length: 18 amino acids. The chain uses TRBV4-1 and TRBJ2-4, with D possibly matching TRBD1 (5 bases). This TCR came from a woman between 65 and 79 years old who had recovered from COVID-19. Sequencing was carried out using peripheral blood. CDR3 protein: CASSQGTQTRVAKNIQYF. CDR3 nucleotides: TGCGCCAGCAGCCAAGGAACCCAAACCAGGGTGGCCAAAAACATTCAGTACTTC.